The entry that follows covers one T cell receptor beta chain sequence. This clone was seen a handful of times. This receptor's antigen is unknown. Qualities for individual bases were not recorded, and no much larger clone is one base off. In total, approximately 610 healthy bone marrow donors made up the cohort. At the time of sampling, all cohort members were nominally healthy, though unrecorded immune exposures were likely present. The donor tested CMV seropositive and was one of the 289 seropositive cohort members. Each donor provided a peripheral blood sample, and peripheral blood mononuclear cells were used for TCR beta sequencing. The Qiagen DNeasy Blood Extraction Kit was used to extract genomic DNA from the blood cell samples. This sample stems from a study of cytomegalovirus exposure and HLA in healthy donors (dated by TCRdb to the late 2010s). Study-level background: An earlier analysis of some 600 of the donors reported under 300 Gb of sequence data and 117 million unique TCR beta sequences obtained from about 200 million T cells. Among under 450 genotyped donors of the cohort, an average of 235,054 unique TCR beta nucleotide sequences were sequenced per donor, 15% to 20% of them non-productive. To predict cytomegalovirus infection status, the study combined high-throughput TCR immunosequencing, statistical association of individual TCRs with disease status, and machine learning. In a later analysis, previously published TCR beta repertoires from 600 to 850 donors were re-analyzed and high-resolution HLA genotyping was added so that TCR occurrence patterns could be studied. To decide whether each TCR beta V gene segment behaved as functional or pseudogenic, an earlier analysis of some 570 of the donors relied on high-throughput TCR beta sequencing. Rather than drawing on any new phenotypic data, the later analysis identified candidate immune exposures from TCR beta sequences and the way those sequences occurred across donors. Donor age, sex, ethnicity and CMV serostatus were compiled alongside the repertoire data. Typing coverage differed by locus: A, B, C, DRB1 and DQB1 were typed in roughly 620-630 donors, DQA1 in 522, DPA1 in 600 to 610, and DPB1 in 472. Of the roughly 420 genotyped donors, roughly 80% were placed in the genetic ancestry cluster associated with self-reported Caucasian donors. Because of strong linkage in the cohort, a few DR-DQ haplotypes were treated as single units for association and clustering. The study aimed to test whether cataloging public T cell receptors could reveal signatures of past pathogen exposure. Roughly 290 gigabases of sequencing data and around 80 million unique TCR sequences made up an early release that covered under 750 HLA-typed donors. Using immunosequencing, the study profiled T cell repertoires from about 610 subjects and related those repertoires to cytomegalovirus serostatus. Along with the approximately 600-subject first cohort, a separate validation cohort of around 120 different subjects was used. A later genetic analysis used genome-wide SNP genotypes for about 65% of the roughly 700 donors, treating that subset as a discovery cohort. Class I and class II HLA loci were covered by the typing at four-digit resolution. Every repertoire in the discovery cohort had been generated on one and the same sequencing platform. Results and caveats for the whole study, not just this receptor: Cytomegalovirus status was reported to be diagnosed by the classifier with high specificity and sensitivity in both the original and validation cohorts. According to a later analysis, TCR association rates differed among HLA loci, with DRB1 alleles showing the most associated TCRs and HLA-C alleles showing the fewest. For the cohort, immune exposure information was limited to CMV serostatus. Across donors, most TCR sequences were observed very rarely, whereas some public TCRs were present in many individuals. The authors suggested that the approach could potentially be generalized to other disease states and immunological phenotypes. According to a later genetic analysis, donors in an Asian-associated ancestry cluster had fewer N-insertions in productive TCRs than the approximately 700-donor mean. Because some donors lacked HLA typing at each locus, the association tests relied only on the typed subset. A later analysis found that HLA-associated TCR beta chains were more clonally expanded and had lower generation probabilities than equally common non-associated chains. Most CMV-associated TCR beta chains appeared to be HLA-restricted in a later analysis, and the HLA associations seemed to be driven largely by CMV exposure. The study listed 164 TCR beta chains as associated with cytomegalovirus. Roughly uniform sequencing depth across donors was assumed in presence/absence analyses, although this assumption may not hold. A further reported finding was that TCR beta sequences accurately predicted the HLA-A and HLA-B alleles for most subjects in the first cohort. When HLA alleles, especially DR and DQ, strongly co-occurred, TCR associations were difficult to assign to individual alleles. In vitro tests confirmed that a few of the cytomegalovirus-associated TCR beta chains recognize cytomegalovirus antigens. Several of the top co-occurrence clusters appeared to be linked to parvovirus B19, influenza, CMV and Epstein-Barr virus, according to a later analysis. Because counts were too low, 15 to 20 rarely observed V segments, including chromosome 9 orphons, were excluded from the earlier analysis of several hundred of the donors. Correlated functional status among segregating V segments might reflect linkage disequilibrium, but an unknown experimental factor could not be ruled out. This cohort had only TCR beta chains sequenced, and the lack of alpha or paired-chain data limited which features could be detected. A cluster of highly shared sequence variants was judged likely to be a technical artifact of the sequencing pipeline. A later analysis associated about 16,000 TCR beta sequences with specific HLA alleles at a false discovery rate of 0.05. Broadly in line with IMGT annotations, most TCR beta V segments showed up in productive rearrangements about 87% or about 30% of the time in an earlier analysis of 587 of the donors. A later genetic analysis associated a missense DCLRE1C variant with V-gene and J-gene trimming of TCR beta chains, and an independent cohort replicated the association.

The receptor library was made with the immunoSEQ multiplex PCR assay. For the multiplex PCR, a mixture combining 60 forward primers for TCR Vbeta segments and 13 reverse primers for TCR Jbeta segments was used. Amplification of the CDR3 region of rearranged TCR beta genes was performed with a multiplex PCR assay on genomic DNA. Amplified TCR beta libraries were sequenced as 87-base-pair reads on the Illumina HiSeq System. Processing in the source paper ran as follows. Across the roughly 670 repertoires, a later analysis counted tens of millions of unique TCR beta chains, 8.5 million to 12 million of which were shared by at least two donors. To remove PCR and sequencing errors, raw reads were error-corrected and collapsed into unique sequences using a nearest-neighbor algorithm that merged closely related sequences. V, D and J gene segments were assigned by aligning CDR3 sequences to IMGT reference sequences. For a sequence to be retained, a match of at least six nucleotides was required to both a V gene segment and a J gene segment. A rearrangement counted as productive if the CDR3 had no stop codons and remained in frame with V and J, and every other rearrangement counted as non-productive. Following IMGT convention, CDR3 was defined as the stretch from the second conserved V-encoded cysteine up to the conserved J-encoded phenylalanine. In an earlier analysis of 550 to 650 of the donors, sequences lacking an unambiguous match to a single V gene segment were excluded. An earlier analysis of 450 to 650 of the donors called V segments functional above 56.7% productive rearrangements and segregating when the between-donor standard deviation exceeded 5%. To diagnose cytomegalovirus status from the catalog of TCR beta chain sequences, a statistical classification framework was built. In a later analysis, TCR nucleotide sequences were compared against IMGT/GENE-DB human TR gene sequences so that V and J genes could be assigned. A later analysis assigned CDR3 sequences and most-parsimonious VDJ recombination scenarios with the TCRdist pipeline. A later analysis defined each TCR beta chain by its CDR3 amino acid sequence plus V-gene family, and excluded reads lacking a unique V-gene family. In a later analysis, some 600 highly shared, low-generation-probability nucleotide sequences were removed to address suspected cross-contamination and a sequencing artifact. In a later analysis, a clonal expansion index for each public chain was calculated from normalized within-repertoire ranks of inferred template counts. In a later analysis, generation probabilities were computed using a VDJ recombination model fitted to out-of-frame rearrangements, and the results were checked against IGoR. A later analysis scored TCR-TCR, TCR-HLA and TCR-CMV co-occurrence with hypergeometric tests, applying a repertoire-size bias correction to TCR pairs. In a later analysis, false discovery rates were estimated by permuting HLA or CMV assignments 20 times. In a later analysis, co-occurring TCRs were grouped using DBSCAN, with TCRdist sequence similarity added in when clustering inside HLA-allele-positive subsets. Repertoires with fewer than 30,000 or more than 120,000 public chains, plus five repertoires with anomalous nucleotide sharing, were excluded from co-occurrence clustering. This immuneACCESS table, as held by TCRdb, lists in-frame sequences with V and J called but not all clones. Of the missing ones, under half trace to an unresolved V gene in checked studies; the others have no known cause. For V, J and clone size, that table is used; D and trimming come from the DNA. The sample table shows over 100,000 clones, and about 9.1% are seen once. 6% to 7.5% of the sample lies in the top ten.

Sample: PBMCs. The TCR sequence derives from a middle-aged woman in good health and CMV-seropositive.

The nucleotide sequence is TGTGCCAGCAGCTTAGGGGGGGATCAGCCCCAGCATTTT. Translated, it reads CASSLGGDQPQHF. The sequence is built from TRBV7-9 and TRBJ1-5; TRBD1 is possibly the D segment (5 matching bases). The CDR3 runs 13 amino acids, cysteine and phenylalanine included. Only the CDR3 portion is preserved as DNA: 39 bases, with reading frame beginning at the first base. The germline V gene (reference sequence) specifies SEHNR as CDR1 and FQNEAQ as CDR2. V sheds 1 base and J sheds 5 bases, leaving 6 bases between their ends.